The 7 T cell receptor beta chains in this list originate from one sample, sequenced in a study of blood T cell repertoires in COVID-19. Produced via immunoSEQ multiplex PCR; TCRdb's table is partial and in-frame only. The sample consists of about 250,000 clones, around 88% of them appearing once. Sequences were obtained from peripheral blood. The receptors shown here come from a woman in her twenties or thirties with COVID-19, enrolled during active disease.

In DNA form, the CDR3 reads TGTGCCACCAGCAGTACCTTGGCGGGACCTAGCACAGATACGCAGTATTTT. It encodes CATSSTLAGPSTDTQYF. The chain links TRBV15 to TRBJ2-3, with a possible D match to TRBD2 (6 bases). Per the germline V gene, CDR1 is LNHNV and CDR2 is YYDKDF (reference sequence). V lost 3 bases to trimming and J lost 0 bases, with 16 bases between them. This CDR3 has 17 residues.

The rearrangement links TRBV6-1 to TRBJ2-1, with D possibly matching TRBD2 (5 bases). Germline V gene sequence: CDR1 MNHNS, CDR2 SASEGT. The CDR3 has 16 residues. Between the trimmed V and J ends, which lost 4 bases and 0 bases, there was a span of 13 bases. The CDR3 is CASSVGLEASYNEQFF. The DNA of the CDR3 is TGTGCCAGCAGTGTCGGGCTGGAGGCCTCCTACAATGAGCAGTTCTTC.

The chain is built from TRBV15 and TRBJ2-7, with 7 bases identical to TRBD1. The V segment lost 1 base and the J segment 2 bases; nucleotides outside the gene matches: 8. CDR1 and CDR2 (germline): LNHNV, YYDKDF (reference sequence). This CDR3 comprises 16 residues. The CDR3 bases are TGTGCCACCAGCAGAGGGGGACCGGGACAGACCTACGAGCAGTACTTC. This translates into CATSRGGPGQTYEQYF.

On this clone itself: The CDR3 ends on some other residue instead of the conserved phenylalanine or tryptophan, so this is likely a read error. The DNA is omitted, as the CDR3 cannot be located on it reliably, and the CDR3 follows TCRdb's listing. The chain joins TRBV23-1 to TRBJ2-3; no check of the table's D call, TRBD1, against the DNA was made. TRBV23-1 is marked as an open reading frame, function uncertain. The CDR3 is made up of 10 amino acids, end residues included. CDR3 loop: CASSQYYRKT.

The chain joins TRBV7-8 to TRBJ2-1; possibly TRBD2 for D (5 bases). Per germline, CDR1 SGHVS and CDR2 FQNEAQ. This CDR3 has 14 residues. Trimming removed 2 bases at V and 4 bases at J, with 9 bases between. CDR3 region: CASSLRGPYNEQFF. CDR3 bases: TGTGCCAGCAGCTTACGAGGGCCTTACAATGAGCAGTTCTTC.

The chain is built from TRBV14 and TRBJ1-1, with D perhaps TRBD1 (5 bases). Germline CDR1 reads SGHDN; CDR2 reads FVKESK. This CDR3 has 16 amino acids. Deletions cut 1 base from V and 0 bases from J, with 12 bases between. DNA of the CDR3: TGTGCCAGCAGCCAAGGGGCTTGGGGGGTGAACACTGAAGCTTTCTTT. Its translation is CASSQGAWGVNTEAFF.

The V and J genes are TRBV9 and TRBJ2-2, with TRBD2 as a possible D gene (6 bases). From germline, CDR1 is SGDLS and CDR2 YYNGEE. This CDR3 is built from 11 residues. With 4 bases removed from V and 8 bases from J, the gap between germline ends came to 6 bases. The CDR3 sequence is CASSREGELFF. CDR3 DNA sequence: TGTGCCAGCAGCCGGGAGGGGGAGCTGTTTTTT.